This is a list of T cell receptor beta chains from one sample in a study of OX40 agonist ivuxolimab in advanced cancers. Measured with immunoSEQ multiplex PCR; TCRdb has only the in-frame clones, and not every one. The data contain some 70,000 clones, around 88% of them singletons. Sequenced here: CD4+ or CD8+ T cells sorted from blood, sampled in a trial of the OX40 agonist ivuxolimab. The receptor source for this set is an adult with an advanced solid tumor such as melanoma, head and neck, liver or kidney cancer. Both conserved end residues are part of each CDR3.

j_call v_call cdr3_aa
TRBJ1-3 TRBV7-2 CASSLAGQIFSGNTIYF
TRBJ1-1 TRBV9 CASSVSTDPNTEAFF
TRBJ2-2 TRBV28 CASSPQVGKSSTGELFF
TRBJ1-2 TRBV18 CASSSTGFLDHGYTF
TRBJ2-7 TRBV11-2 CASSFGDRGTYEQYF
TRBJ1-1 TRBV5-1 CASSLNVDIGNTEAFF
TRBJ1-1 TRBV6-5 CASSSGQNTEAFF
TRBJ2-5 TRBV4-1 CASSQAVTQETQYF
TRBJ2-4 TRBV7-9 CASSSTQGNIQYF
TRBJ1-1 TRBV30 CAWSVLSEAFF
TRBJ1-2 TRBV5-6 CASNLPGQGNYGYTF
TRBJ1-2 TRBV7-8 CASSPTPGQVYGYTF
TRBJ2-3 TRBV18 CASSAGQGITDTQYF
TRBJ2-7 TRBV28 CASSPWGTGSYEQYF
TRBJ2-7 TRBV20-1 CSADGPGKQYF
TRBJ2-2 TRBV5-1 CASSRAPATNTGELFF
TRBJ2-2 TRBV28 CASSPPQGSGELFF
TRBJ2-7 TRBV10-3 CAIKVQGALEQYF
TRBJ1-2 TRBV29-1 CSVSTGASNYGYTF
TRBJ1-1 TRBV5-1 CASSPGPQGANTEAFF
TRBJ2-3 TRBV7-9 CASSGQASTDTQYF
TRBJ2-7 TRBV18 CASSRDSSYEQYF
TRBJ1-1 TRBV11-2 CASSLQQVSRVNTEAFF
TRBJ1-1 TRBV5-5 CASSWGAPGAFF
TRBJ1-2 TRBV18 CASSLREESGYTF
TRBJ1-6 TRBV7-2 CASSLQTGGGYNSPLHF
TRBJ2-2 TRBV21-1 CAGPGQGSGTGELFF
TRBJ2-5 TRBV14 CASSRTATSGFTETQYF